This T cell receptor (beta chain) was documented in a study of T cells in Graves' hyperthyroidism and ophthalmopathy (dated by TCRdb to the late 2010s). Study-level background: Peripheral blood was collected at initial diagnosis, before any treatment. The 90 to 100 discovery patients were randomly divided into training and test sets at a 7:3 ratio. In addition, the study compared T-cell repertoires in thyroid tissue and in blood from six Graves' hyperthyroidism patients. An independent validation cohort of 18 to 20 hyperthyroidism patients and about 15 patients who later progressed to ophthalmopathy tested prospective prediction of ophthalmopathy. Following sampling, methimazole starting at 30 mg daily was given to hyperthyroidism patients, and high-dose intravenous methylprednisolone was given to ophthalmopathy patients. The paper describes TCR Vbeta CDR3 sequencing of 135 peripheral blood samples, made up of some 42 ophthalmopathy patients, some 76 hyperthyroidism patients and 17 progressor patients. TCR V-J signatures able to tell the groups apart were searched for in a discovery cohort of more than 90 patients, of whom about 40 had Graves' ophthalmopathy and about 60 had stable Graves' hyperthyroidism. Beyond this particular receptor, the publication reports: In validation, the model predicted progression to ophthalmopathy with approximately 71% sensitivity and approximately 78% specificity, a median of approximately 6.5 months before onset. Most expanded thyroid clonotypes (frequency above 0.001) were also detected in blood, suggesting blood repertoires may reflect thyroid immune responses. Sample size was not statistically predetermined, and investigators were not blinded to group allocation. A 13 V-J signature model separated ophthalmopathy from stable hyperthyroidism, with over 85% sensitivity and 81.08% specificity in cross-validation and 80%/75% in testing.

Details on this clonotype: This receptor's antigen is unknown. Base qualities were left out, and no much larger clone turns up one base away.

Ophthalmopathy patients had moderately to severely active disease, with a Clinical Activity Score of 3 or more, a NOSPECS grade of 4 or more, and a disease duration of less than 3 months. The study excluded patients with uncontrolled infections, other autoimmune diseases, pregnancy or lactation. Diagnoses relied on clinical symptoms, serum thyroxine and TRAb, thyroid ultrasound and orbital computed tomography. Ficoll-Paque density gradient centrifugation was used to isolate PBMCs from under 11 ml of fresh peripheral blood. Total RNA was extracted with Trizol reagent, and quality was checked on an Agilent 2100 Bioanalyzer. Amplification of TCR beta CDR3 regions was carried out from RNA transcripts. A first-round RT-PCR of the TCR CDR3 used the HTBI primer set with the Qiagen OneStep RT-PCR kit. Libraries were constructed in a second round of multiplex PCR, after which size selection and purification were performed. Paired-end sequencing of the libraries was performed with 100 bp reads on an Illumina HiSeq2000. Turning to the authors' computational methods: SOAPnuke was used to process the raw data, throwing out any read that contained adapters or uncalled bases, had a mean Phred below 15, or lacked an exact constant-primer or identifier match. COPE v1.2.5 was used to merge high-quality paired reads, and clonotypes were defined as unique nucleotide sequences. Clonotypes were aligned to IMGT TRBV, TRBD and TRBJ reference segments using MiTCR v1.1. The analysis was restricted to V-J combinations with a frequency above 0.0001, which together covered 99% to 99.2% of the repertoires. A TCS score was defined as the ratio of F50 (clonal expansion) to E x V (chaos), with BLOSUM62-based TCRdist applied between CDR3 peptides within each V-J. Welch's t-statistics and random forest reduced fewer than 550 V-J features to 10 to 15, which were used in a naive Bayes classifier (R e1071). The raw public data were reprocessed by TCRdb itself: fastp quality trimming at Q25, MiXCR clonotype calling, in-frame beta chains only. Merged by CDR3 protein, the rows form single entries marked with the most common genes and DNA. V and J calls and clone size were set by TCRdb, not the authors. The sample table shows nearly 250,000 distinct CDR3 sequences, and approximately 16% are seen once. Around 30% of the sample goes to the ten largest clones.

V trim: 5 bases; J trim: 4 bases; unmatched bases: 12. The CDR3 runs 18 residues from the cysteine to the phenylalanine. Only CDR3 DNA remains: 54 bases, in frame from the first base. From the germline V gene, CDR1 is SGHVS and CDR2 is FQNEAQ. The rearrangement combines TRBV7-8 with TRBJ1-3, with 12 central nucleotides matching TRBD1. Material for sequencing was blood. The clonotype originates from a woman between 18 and 30 years old with Graves' ophthalmopathy. CDR3 sequence: CASSPIPGQGARGNTIYF. The bases read TGTGCCAGCAGCCCTATACCGGGACAGGGGGCGCGAGGAAACACCATATATTTT.